These T cell receptor beta chains were read from a single sample in a study of T cell responses to AZD1222 COVID-19 vaccine. Repertoires were generated with immunoSEQ multiplex PCR, while TCRdb's copy carries only in-frame clones and drops some. The table includes around 120,000 clones, around nine tenths detected once. The material sequenced was peripheral blood, taken on day 0 of MenACWY control vaccination. These receptors were taken from an adult in good health. Both conserved end residues are part of each CDR3. Fields, in order: D gene, clone size, J gene, V gene, CDR3 protein, CDR3 DNA. D genes are given only for firm matches. Expanded clones are given a class, and other clones once, few, many or no size at all.

>-|-|TRBJ1-2|TRBV12-3/TRBV12-4
CASSRGVYYGYTF
TGTGCCAGCAGCCGGGGGGTCTACTATGGCTACACCTTC
>-|-|TRBJ1-2|TRBV29-1
CSVDFRGGGYGYTF
TGCAGCGTTGATTTTCGGGGAGGAGGATATGGCTACACCTTC
>-|-|TRBJ1-2|TRBV14
CASSQGYARGYGYTF
TGTGCCAGCAGCCAAGGGTACGCCAGGGGCTATGGCTACACCTTC
>TRBD1|once|TRBJ1-4|TRBV6-5
CASSSPRTGNEKLFF
TGTGCCAGCAGTTCCCCCAGGACAGGCAACGAAAAACTGTTTTTT
>-|-|TRBJ2-3|TRBV2
CASSDNQDYTDTQYF
TGTGCCAGCAGTGATAACCAGGATTACACAGATACGCAGTATTTT
>-|-|TRBJ2-1|TRBV27
CASSGDSGEQFF
TGTGCCAGCAGTGGGGACTCGGGTGAGCAGTTCTTC
>TRBD1|-|TRBJ1-5|TRBV25-1
CASSSGQGWINSNQPQHF
TGTGCCAGCAGTTCGGGACAGGGATGGATTAATAGCAATCAGCCCCAGCATTTT
>-|-|TRBJ2-5|TRBV5-6
CASSLVWTVREETQYF
TGTGCCAGCAGCTTGGTCTGGACAGTAAGGGAAGAGACCCAGTACTTC
>-|-|TRBJ1-6|TRBV28
CASSFRGGSPLHF
TGTGCCAGCAGTTTCAGGGGAGGCTCACCCCTCCACTTT
>-|once|TRBJ1-2|TRBV11-2
CASSLDGLGYTF
TGTGCCAGCAGCTTAGACGGCTTGGGCTACACCTTC
>-|few|TRBJ2-2|TRBV5-1
CASSTTGNTGELFF
TGCGCCAGCAGCACAACAGGAAACACCGGGGAGCTGTTTTTT
>-|-|TRBJ2-7|TRBV7-2
CASSSDSNPLYEQYF
TGTGCCAGCAGCTCGGACTCTAACCCCCTCTACGAGCAGTACTTC
>-|-|TRBJ1-1|TRBV10-3
CAISELENTEAFF
TGTGCCATCAGTGAGTTGGAGAACACTGAAGCTTTCTTT
>TRBD1|once|TRBJ2-1|TRBV10-3
CAIRRHGTELYNEQFF
TGTGCCATCCGAAGACACGGGACAGAGCTTTACAATGAGCAGTTCTTC
>-|-|TRBJ1-1|TRBV6-5
CACDSMNTEAFF
TGTGCCTGCGACAGTATGAACACTGAAGCTTTCTTT
>-|-|TRBJ1-3|TRBV7-6
CASSLLSGAGNTIYF
TGTGCCAGCAGCTTACTGTCAGGGGCTGGAAACACCATATATTTT
>-|-|TRBJ1-3|TRBV5-6
CASSSLGNTIYF
TGTGCCAGCAGCTCACTAGGGAACACCATATATTTT
>TRBD2|-|TRBJ2-4|TRBV28
CATTPRGREGRGKNIQYF
TGTGCCACCACTCCACGAGGGCGGGAGGGCCGCGGCAAAAACATTCAGTACTTC
>-|once|TRBJ2-5|TRBV5-1
CASSPTLGGEETQYF
TGCGCCAGCAGCCCAACTTTGGGGGGAGAAGAGACCCAGTACTTC
>-|-|TRBJ2-5|TRBV6-5
CASSYSPTTQETQYF
TGTGCCAGCAGTTACTCCCCGACAACCCAAGAGACCCAGTACTTC
>TRBD2|-|TRBJ2-1|TRBV6-1
CASSEESRGGQQFF
TGTGCCAGCAGTGAAGAATCTCGGGGAGGGCAGCAGTTCTTC
>-|-|TRBJ1-1|TRBV5-6
CASSLVGGMNTEAFF
TGTGCCAGCAGCTTGGTTGGAGGGATGAACACTGAAGCTTTCTTT
>-|-|TRBJ2-2|TRBV3-1/TRBV3-2
CASSKLDAGGTGELFF
TGTGCCAGCAGCAAATTAGATGCAGGGGGGACCGGGGAGCTGTTTTTT
>-|-|TRBJ2-2|TRBV6-5
CASSYGFPGPAGELFF
TGTGCCAGCAGTTACGGTTTTCCCGGCCCCGCCGGGGAGCTGTTTTTT
>TRBD1|-|TRBJ1-2|TRBV7-9
CASSLGQGARGYTF
TGTGCCAGCAGCTTAGGACAGGGGGCACGTGGCTACACCTTC
>TRBD2|-|TRBJ2-7|TRBV4-2
CASSQASGATSYEQYF
TGTGCCAGCAGCCAAGCTAGCGGAGCCACCTCCTACGAGCAGTACTTC
>-|-|TRBJ2-3|TRBV18
CASSPNLGTDTQYF
TGTGCCAGCTCTCCGAACCTAGGGACAGATACGCAGTATTTT
>-|-|TRBJ1-1|TRBV6-5
CASRPRGDTEAFF
TGTGCCAGCAGACCCCGGGGGGACACTGAAGCTTTCTTT
>-|-|TRBJ2-3|TRBV29-1
CSVALGTDTQYF
TGCAGCGTTGCCCTCGGAACAGATACGCAGTATTTT